The rows below give T cell receptor beta chains drawn from one sample of a study of blood T cell repertoires in COVID-19. TCRdb's copy holds only in-frame clones and misses some; the assay was immunoSEQ multiplex PCR. Of around 64,000 clones listed, around 87% are singletons. Sequencing was done on a sample of peripheral blood. These receptors were obtained from a woman in her late teens or twenties with acute or convalescent COVID-19. Both conserved end residues are trimmed from each CDR3.

V gene: TRBV18; J gene: TRBJ2-1; CDR3 protein: ASSSRGGRAFEQF
V gene: TRBV10-1; J gene: TRBJ2-1; CDR3 protein: ASSETGDEQF
V gene: TRBV7-8; J gene: TRBJ1-1; CDR3 protein: ASSQDRTNTEAF
V gene: TRBV6-2/TRBV6-3; J gene: TRBJ2-1; CDR3 protein: ASSLTTSSYNEQF
V gene: TRBV2; J gene: TRBJ2-3; CDR3 protein: ASSEGTNRIPTDTQY
V gene: TRBV4-1; J gene: TRBJ1-2; CDR3 protein: ASSQDSRPLRREVGYT
V gene: TRBV9; J gene: TRBJ1-1; CDR3 protein: ASSVGTGSTEAF
V gene: TRBV28; J gene: TRBJ2-5; CDR3 protein: ASSFQGTSGGAGY
V gene: TRBV7-2; J gene: TRBJ2-4; CDR3 protein: ASSLSGGAKNIQY
V gene: TRBV6-5; J gene: TRBJ1-5; CDR3 protein: ASSDNRGDAQPQH
V gene: TRBV15; J gene: TRBJ2-3; CDR3 protein: ATSGTGLAGAKRGTDTQY
V gene: TRBV7-9; J gene: TRBJ2-7; CDR3 protein: ASSLRNFGEQY
V gene: TRBV7-2; J gene: TRBJ2-7; CDR3 protein: ASSLLGVEQY
V gene: TRBV28; J gene: TRBJ2-5; CDR3 protein: ASSFPSGGAKTQY
V gene: TRBV5-1; J gene: TRBJ1-4; CDR3 protein: ASRAGLANEKLF
V gene: TRBV28; J gene: TRBJ1-2; CDR3 protein: ASSPIISGGRGSNYGYT
V gene: TRBV6-5; J gene: TRBJ1-6; CDR3 protein: ASSMDRVRSPLH
V gene: TRBV4-1; J gene: TRBJ1-6; CDR3 protein: ASSQQGSLSPLH
V gene: TRBV12-3/TRBV12-4; J gene: TRBJ1-6; CDR3 protein: ASRRDWGSPLH
V gene: TRBV5-1; J gene: TRBJ2-5; CDR3 protein: ASSLETSAVGTQY
V gene: TRBV19; J gene: TRBJ2-2; CDR3 protein: ASSPNRVNTGELF